This T cell receptor (beta chain) is from a study of tumor and adjacent non-tumor tissue in lung cancer. Overall study context: Aged about 31 to 80 years, patients included fewer than 11 men and about 5 women with stage I to III disease. Study conclusions and caveats: In normal lung, the top 100 clones were significantly more dominant than in tumor. Higher tumor TCR diversity was associated with shorter survival. Compared with tumor, normal lung showed significantly lower TCR diversity.

Three rounds of nested PCR, following a modified ARM-PCR protocol, produced the TCRbeta library. TCRdb used MiXCR to reprocess the multiplex PCR reads, holding one entry per CDR3 protein. The sample comprises 65,000 to 75,000 distinct CDR3 sequences, roughly 73% of which are singletons, and roughly 28% rests with the top ten. Concerning this clonotype itself: Its specificity is not known.

The CDR3 sequence is 13 residues long. Germline V CDR1 and CDR2: SGHDT, YYEEEE. V dropped 10 bases and J dropped 2 bases, with 12 bases sitting between them. No cell sorting was done before RNA was extracted from the tissue. The chain combines TRBV5-6 with TRBJ2-2, with D possibly being TRBD1 (5 bases). The sample was lung tumor tissue. This receptor was identified in a man between 60 and 75 years old with non-small cell lung cancer. The CDR3 loop is CAYRLINTGELFF. The CDR3 nucleotides read TGTGCCTACAGGTTGATCAACACCGGGGAGCTGTTTTTT.